This record looks at one T cell receptor (beta chain) sequence and its context. The target antigen is unknown. Sequencing was performed with immunoSEQ multiplex PCR; in TCRdb, only in-frame clones are kept and a portion is missing. The sample holds tens of thousands of clones, 87% seen once. These data come from a study of OX40 agonist ivuxolimab in advanced cancers. Study-wide results and caveats: The study observed clonal expansion of CD4+ and CD8+ blood T cells by week 6 at 0.1 to 3.0 mg/kg.

The sample in question was CD4+ or CD8+ T cells sorted from blood, obtained in a trial of the OX40 agonist ivuxolimab. This sequence was found in an adult with an advanced solid tumor such as melanoma, head and neck, liver or kidney cancer.

The CDR3 region is CASSRFSGLIVGETQYF. CDR3 in DNA: TGCGCCAGCAGCCGATTTTCTGGACTGATTGTGGGAGAGACCCAGTACTTC. The chain is built from TRBV4-1 and TRBJ2-5; possible D gene TRBD2, 5 bases. Germline lookup yields CDR1 MGHRA and CDR2 YSYEKL. The CDR3 length is 17 residues. Trimming shortened V by 4 bases and J by 4 bases, and 22 bases separated the two germline ends.